This T cell receptor (beta chain) was sequenced in a study of control samples from healthy donors and cancer patients. The assay was immunoSEQ multiplex PCR, and TCRdb's table has in-frame clones only and misses some. The repertoire holds 40,000 to 45,000 clones, with 70% as singletons. CDR1 MDHEN and CDR2 SYDVKM come from the germline V gene. Deletions cut 8 bases from V and 1 base from J, with 12 bases between. CDR3 length equals 14 residues. The TCR originated in a male donor with melanoma. Material: formalin-fixed, paraffin-embedded tissue. The chain has TRBV28 and TRBJ1-3; D not resolved. The CDR3: CASGGWGSGNTIYF. In DNA form, the CDR3 reads TGTGCCAGCGGAGGGTGGGGTTCTGGAAACACCATATATTTT.